The 18 T cell receptor beta chains below all came from one sample that was sequenced in a study of CD8 T cells in ankylosing spondylitis. Whole-study findings and limits: A motif in TCR beta, a set of eight highly homologous variants, appeared characteristic of ankylosing spondylitis blood.

TCRdb redid the calling of the 5' RACE reads with MiXCR, one entry per CDR3 protein. The data contain approximately 440,000 distinct CDR3 sequences, 17% of them singletons. Their antigens are not known. Sequences were obtained from blood, either unsorted or a sorted T cell fraction (not recorded which). The receptors here all came from a male donor with ankylosing spondylitis.

The chain combines TRBV19 with TRBJ2-7; D might be TRBD1 (6 bases). The V end was cut by 0 bases, the J end by 6 bases, with 9 bases between. There are 13 residues in the CDR3. Looked up from germline, CDR1 is LNHDA and CDR2 is SQIVND (reference sequence). CDR3 bases: TGTGCCAGTAGTATAGAAGCAGGGGTCGAGCAGTACTTC. It codes for CASSIEAGVEQYF.

The V gene is TRBV4-1, the J gene TRBJ2-1; 8 bases align to TRBD2. V shed 0 bases and J 7 bases; nucleotides not matched to a gene: 14. The germline V gene has CDR1 MGHRA and CDR2 YSYEKL. CDR3 length: 18 amino acids. In nucleotides, the CDR3 is TGCGCCAGCAGCCAAGATCGGGGGGCGGGAGGACTTATGAATGAGCAGTTCTTC. It yields the protein CASSQDRGAGGLMNEQFF.

This clonotype was seen repeatedly, ten times or more. The V and J genes are TRBV28 and TRBJ2-1; no firm D call. V was clipped by 5 bases and J by 9 bases, with 8 bases between them. The germline CDR1 and CDR2 sequences are MDHEN and SYDVKM. There are 11 residues in the CDR3. CDR3 sequence: CASSRLGEQFF. CDR3 in DNA: TGTGCCAGCAGTCGGTTGGGTGAGCAGTTCTTC.

J is TRBJ2-5 and V is TRBV7-2; 9 bases are shared with TRBD2. Germline CDR1 SGHTA, CDR2 FQGNSA. CDR3 length equals 14 residues. V dropped 7 bases and J dropped 5; count of bases not matched to a gene: 8. For the CDR3, the DNA is TGTGCCAGCATGTTGGCGGGAGGGCGCGAGACCCAGTACTTC. Amino acid sequence: CASMLAGGRETQYF.

This clonotype was observed at least ten times. This chain uses TRBV7-3 with TRBJ1-1; D is undetermined. The V and J ends lost 0 bases and 5 bases respectively, with 7 bases between them. Germline lookup yields CDR1 SGHTA and CDR2 FQGTGA. This CDR3 contains 13 residues. The CDR3, as DNA: TGTGCCAGCAGCTTAACTCTAGGGACTGAAGCTTTCTTT. Translation: CASSLTLGTEAFF.

CDR3 in amino acids: CASSFDTGSGEKLFF. The CDR3 coding sequence is TGTGCCAGCAGCTTCGATACGGGTTCGGGTGAAAAACTGTTTTTT. V usage is TRBV5-6 and J usage is TRBJ1-4; D unclear. This CDR3 has 15 amino acids. Between the trimmed V and J ends, which lost 2 bases and 7 bases, there was a span of 15 bases. The germline V gene has CDR1 SGHDT and CDR2 YYEEEE.

V and J are TRBV5-6 and TRBJ1-6; D is unresolved. The CDR3 runs to 15 residues. Trimming pared 0 bases from V and 6 bases from J, leaving 10 bases between. Germline V gene sequence: CDR1 SGHDT, CDR2 YYEEEE. Here the CDR3 reads CASSLDSSLNSPLHF. The CDR3 bases are TGTGCCAGCAGCTTGGATTCCAGCCTTAATTCACCCCTCCACTTT.

This clonotype was seen ten or more times. CDR3 in DNA: TGCGCCAGCAGCTGGAGGGGGACAGGGACGACCGGGGAGCTGTTTTTT. Translation gives CASSWRGTGTTGELFF. The chain couples TRBV5-1 to TRBJ2-2, with 9 bases that match TRBD1. V was pared by 3 bases and J by 5 bases, with 8 bases of the junction left unmatched. CDR3 length equals 16 residues. In germline, CDR1 is SGHRS, CDR2 YFSETQ.

The V gene is TRBV18, the J gene TRBJ2-3, with D uncertain. The CDR3 is 14 residues long. Germline-derived CDR1 and CDR2 are KGHSH and LQKENI. V was cut by 3 bases and J by 1 base, with 8 bases left in between. The CDR3 DNA is TGTGCCAGCTCACCCGTTGGGGGCACAGATACGCAGTATTTT. Protein: CASSPVGGTDTQYF.

This clonotype was detected only a few times. V and J are TRBV6-1 and TRBJ1-2; no firm D call. Trimming removed 2 bases from V and 1 base from J, with 11 bases in between. CDR1 and CDR2 from the germline V gene are MNHNS and SASEGT. The CDR3 has 15 amino acids. The chain's CDR3 is CASSESPRNNYGYTF. DNA for the CDR3: TGTGCCAGCAGTGAAAGTCCCAGAAATAACTATGGCTACACCTTC.

The chain is built from TRBV2 and TRBJ2-2, with TRBD2 as a possible D gene (6 bases). There are 15 residues in the CDR3. Trimming took off 6 bases at V and 5 bases at J, with 16 bases between the two ends. The germline gives CDR1 SNHLY, CDR2 FYNNEI. Here the CDR3 DNA reads TGTGCCAGCAGCCCCCCCCTAGCGTGGACCGGGGAGCTGTTTTTT. Its translation is CASSPPLAWTGELFF.

The chain carries TRBV9 and TRBJ1-6; D not certain. Germline V gene lookup returns CDR1 SGDLS and CDR2 YYNGEE. V gave up 0 bases and J gave up 5 bases, with 15 bases separating them. The CDR3 covers 17 residues. CDR3 nucleotides: TGTGCCAGCAGCGTAGGACCGACTTACGAGGATAATTCACCCCTCCACTTT. Its protein product is CASSVGPTYEDNSPLHF.

This clonotype has a handful of counts. The chain joins TRBV7-2 to TRBJ2-3; tentatively, D is TRBD1 (5 bases). V lost 1 base and J 4 bases, leaving 12 bases between the germline ends. Looked up from germline, CDR1 is SGHTA and CDR2 is FQGNSA. The CDR3 runs to 15 residues. As DNA, the CDR3 is TGTGCCAGCAGCTTAGAAGGGGCCAGGGCAGATACGCAGTATTTT. Protein: CASSLEGARADTQYF.

The genes are TRBV5-1 and TRBJ2-2; TRBD2 matches at 9 bases. The CDR3 runs to 16 residues. V lost 3 bases to trimming and J lost 5 bases; unmatched junction nucleotides: 8. Germline V gives CDR1 SGHRS, CDR2 YFSETQ. For the CDR3, the DNA is TGCGCCAGCAGCTATACAGCGGGAGGACGTACCGGGGAGCTGTTTTTT. As protein: CASSYTAGGRTGELFF.

The rearrangement joins TRBV20-1 to TRBJ1-1; tentative D call: TRBD1 (6 bases). CDR1 DFQATT and CDR2 SNEGSKA come from the germline V gene (reference sequence). The ends were cut back, 1 base at V and 1 base at J, with 10 bases in the middle. The CDR3 runs 14 residues. This CDR3 reads CSARGGHQNTEAFF. CDR3 DNA: TGCAGTGCTAGAGGGGGACACCAGAACACTGAAGCTTTCTTT.

This chain connects TRBV7-9 to TRBJ2-2; TRBD2 agrees at 7 bases. V lost 7 bases and J lost 4; bases outside the gene matches: 15. CDR3 length: 17 amino acids. Germline CDR1 SEHNR, CDR2 FQNEAQ (reference sequence). The CDR3 sequence: CASIRSGITTGTGELFF. The CDR3 region has the DNA TGTGCCAGCATCCGAAGCGGGATCACAACTGGCACCGGGGAGCTGTTTTTT.

CDR3 nucleotide sequence: TGTGCCAGCAGCTTGAGCGGCCCACCCGATACGCAGTATTTT. Its translation is CASSLSGPPDTQYF. The V and J genes are TRBV5-4 and TRBJ2-3; D possibly corresponds to TRBD2 (5 bases). The V and J ends lost 1 base and 6 bases respectively, with 12 bases between them. This CDR3 spans 14 amino acids. Germline CDR1 reads SGHNT; CDR2 reads YYREEE (reference sequence).

Many counts were recorded for this clonotype. The chain's CDR3 is CSALGGMNTEAFF. In nucleotides, the CDR3 is TGCAGTGCCCTCGGTGGGATGAACACTGAAGCTTTCTTT. The V and J genes are TRBV20-1 and TRBJ1-1; D gene unclear. Germline V lookup: CDR1 DFQATT, CDR2 SNEGSKA (reference sequence). V lost 6 bases to trimming and J lost 0 bases, with 11 bases between them. There are 13 residues in the CDR3.